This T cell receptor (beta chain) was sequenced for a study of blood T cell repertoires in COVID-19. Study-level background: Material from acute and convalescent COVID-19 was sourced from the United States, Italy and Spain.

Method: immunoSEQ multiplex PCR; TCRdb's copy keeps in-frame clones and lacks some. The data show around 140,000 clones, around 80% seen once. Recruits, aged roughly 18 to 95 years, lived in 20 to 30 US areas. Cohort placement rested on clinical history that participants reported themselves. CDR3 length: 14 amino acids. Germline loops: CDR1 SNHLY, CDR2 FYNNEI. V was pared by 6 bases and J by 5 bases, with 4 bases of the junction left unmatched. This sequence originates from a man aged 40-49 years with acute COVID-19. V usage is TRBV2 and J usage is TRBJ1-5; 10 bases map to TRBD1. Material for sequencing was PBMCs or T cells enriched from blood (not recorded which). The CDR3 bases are TGTGCCAGCAGGGCCGGGACAGGGGATCAGCCCCAGCATTTT. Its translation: CASRAGTGDQPQHF.